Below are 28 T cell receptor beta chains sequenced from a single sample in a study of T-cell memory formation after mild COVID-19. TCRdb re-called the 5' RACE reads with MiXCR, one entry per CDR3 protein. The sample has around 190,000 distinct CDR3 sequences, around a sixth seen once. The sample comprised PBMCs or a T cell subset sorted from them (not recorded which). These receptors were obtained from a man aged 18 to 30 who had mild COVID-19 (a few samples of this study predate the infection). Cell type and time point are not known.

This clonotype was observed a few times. CDR3 sequence (DNA): TGTGCCAGCAGCTCGGGACAGGGAACCTACAATGAGCAGTTCTTC. Protein sequence: CASSSGQGTYNEQFF. The chain couples TRBV5-4 to TRBJ2-1, with 9 bases identical to TRBD1. The germline CDR1 and CDR2 sequences are SGHNT and YYREEE (reference sequence). The CDR3 is made up of 15 amino acids. Trimming removed 3 bases from V and 2 bases from J; junction bases left unmatched: 3.

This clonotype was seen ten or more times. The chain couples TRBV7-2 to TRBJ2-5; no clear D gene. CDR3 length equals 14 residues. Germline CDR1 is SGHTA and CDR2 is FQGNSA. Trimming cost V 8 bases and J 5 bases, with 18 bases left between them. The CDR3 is CASSPARSSETQYF. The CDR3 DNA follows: TGTGCCAGCTCCCCGGCTCGGTCTTCCGAGACCCAGTACTTC.

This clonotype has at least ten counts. DNA for the CDR3: TGCAGTGCTAAATCGGGGGGGCCCTACAATGAGCAGTTCTTC. This sequence encodes CSAKSGGPYNEQFF. V gene TRBV20-1 combines with J gene TRBJ2-1; the match to TRBD2 covers 8 bases. V gave up 4 bases and J gave up 2 bases; unmatched junction bases: 4. Germline V gene data show CDR1 as DFQATT and CDR2 as SNEGSKA (reference sequence). There are 14 residues in the CDR3.

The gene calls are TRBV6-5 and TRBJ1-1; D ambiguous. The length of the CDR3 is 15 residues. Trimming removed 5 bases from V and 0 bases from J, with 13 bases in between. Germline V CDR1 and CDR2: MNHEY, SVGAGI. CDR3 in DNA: TGTGCCAGCAGTCCCGCCTCCGCCGTGAACACTGAAGCTTTCTTT. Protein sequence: CASSPASAVNTEAFF.

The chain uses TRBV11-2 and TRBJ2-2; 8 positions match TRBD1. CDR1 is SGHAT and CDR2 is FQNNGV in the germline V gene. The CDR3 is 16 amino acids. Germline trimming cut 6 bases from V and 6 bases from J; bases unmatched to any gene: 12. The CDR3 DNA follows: TGTGCCAGCAGTCCGTTGACAGGGGCGGCGGCCGGGGAGCTGTTTTTT. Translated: CASSPLTGAAAGELFF.

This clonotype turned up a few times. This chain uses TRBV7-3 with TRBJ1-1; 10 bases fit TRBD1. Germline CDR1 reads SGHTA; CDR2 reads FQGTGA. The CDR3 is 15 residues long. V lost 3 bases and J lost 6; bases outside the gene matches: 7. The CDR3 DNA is TGTGCCAGCAGCTTCTCCCCCGGGACAGGGGCTGAAGCTTTCTTT. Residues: CASSFSPGTGAEAFF. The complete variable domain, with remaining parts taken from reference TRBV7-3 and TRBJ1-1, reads GAGVSQTPSNKVTEKGKYVELRCDPISGHTALYWYRQSLGQGPEFLIYFQGTGAADDSGLPNDRFFAVRPEGSVSTLKIQRTERGDSAVYLCASSFSPGTGAEAFFGQGTRLTVV.

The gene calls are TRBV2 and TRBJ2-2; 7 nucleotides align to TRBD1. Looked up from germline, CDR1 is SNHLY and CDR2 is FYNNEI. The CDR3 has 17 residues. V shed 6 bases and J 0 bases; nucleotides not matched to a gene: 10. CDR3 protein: CASRLTLTGTNTGELFF. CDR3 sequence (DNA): TGTGCCAGCAGGCTGACCCTGACAGGGACGAACACCGGGGAGCTGTTTTTT.

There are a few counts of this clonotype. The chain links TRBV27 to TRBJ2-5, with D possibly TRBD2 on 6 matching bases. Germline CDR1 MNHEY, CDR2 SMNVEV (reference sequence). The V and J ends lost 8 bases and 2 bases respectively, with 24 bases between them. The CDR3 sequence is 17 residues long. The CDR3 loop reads CASARPPGLAEQETQYF. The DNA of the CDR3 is TGTGCCAGCGCGAGACCCCCGGGGTTAGCGGAGCAAGAGACCCAGTACTTC.

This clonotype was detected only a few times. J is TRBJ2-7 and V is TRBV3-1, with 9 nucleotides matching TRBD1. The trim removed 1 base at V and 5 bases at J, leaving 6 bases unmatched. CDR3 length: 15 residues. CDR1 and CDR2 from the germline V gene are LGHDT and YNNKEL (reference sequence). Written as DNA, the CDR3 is TGTGCCAGCAGCCAAGCCTGGACAGGGGCCGACGAGCAGTACTTC. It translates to CASSQAWTGADEQYF.

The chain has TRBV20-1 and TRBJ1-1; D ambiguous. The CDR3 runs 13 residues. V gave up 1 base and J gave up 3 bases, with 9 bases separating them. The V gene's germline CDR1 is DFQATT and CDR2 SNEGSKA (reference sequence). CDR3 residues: CSARGPRDTEAFF. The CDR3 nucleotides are TGCAGTGCTAGAGGGCCCCGGGACACTGAAGCTTTCTTT.

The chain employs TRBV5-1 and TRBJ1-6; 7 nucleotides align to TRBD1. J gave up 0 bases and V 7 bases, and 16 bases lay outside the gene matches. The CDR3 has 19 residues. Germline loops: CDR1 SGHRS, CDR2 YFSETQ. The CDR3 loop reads CASPEGGGPTSSYNSPLHF. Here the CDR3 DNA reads TGCGCCAGCCCCGAGGGAGGGGGCCCGACCAGCTCCTATAATTCACCCCTCCACTTT.

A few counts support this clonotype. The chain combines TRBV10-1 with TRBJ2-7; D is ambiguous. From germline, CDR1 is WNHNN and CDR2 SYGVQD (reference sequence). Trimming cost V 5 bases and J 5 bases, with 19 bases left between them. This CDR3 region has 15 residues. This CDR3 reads CASSPGPKDANEQYF. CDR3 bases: TGCGCCAGCAGTCCCGGGCCGAAAGACGCAAACGAGCAGTACTTC.

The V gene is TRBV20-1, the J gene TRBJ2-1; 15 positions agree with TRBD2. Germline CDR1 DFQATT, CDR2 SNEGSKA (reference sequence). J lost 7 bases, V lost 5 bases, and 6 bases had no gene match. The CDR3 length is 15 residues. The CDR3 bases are TGCAGTGCTCCCGGGACTAGCGGGGGGAAGAATGAGCAGTTCTTC. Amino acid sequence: CSAPGTSGGKNEQFF.

The CDR3 nucleotides read TGTGCCAGCAGTGAGATGGAGGACGGTGAGCAGTTCTTC. Translated: CASSEMEDGEQFF. The rearrangement joins TRBV6-1 to TRBJ2-1; D perhaps matches TRBD2 (5 bases). The V gene's germline CDR1 is MNHNS and CDR2 SASEGT. The CDR3 consists of 13 residues. Trimming cost V 3 bases and J 9 bases, with 12 bases left between them.

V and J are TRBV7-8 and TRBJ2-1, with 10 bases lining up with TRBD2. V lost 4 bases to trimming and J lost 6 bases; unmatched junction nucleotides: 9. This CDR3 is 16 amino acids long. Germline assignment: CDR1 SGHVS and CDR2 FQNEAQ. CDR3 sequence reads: CASSYSLGLAANEQFF. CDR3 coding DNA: TGTGCCAGCAGCTATAGCCTAGGACTAGCGGCCAATGAGCAGTTCTTC.

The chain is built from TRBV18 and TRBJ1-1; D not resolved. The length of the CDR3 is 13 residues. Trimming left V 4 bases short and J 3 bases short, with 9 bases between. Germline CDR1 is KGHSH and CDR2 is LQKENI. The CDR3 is CASSQSRDTEAFF. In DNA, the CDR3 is TGTGCCAGCTCACAGTCAAGGGACACTGAAGCTTTCTTT.

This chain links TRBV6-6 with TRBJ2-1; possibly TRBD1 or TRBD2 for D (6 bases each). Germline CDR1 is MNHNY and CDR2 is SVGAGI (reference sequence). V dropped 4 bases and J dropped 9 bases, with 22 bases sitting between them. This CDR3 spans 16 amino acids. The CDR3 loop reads CASSSAALEGGSEQFF. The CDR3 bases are TGTGCCAGCAGTTCCGCCGCTTTGGAGGGGGGCTCTGAGCAGTTCTTC.

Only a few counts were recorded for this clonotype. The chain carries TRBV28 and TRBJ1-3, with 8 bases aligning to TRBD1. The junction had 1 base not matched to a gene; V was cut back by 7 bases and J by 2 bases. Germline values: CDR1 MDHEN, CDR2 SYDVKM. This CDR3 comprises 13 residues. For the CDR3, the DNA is TGTGCCAGCAAGACAGGGGCTGGAAACACCATATATTTT. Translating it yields CASKTGAGNTIYF.

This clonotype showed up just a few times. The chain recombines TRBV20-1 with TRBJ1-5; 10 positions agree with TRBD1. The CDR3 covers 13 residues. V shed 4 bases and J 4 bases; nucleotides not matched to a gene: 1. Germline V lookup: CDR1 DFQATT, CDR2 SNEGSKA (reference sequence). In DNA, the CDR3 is TGCAGTGCTATGGGACAGGGGAATCAGCCCCAGCATTTT. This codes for CSAMGQGNQPQHF.

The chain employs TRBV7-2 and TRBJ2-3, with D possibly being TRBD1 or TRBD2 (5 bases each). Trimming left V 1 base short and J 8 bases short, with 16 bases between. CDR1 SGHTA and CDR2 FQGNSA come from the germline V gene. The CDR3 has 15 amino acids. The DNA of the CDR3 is TGTGCCAGCAGCTTAGGTGTTGCGGGTGGGGCTACGCAGTATTTT. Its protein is CASSLGVAGGATQYF. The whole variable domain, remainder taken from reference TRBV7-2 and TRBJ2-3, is GAGVSQSPSNKVTEKGKDVELRCDPISGHTALYWYRQSLGQGLEFLIYFQGNSAPDKSGLPSDRFSAERTGGSVSTLTIQRTQQEDSAVYLCASSLGVAGGATQYFGPGTRLTVL.

In DNA, the CDR3 is TGCGCCAGCAGCTTGGCCGGGGGCACGAACACCGGGGAGCTGTTTTTT. The encoded protein is CASSLAGGTNTGELFF. The rearrangement uses TRBV5-1 and TRBJ2-2, with D tentatively TRBD1 or TRBD2 (6 bases each). Looked up from germline, CDR1 is SGHRS and CDR2 is YFSETQ. This CDR3 is 16 amino acids long. The V end lost 0 bases, the J end lost 0 bases, and 9 bases lay between the germline ends. Full variable domain (missing parts from reference TRBV5-1 and TRBJ2-2): KAGVTQTPRYLIKTRGQQVTLSCSPISGHRSVSWYQQTPGQGLQFLFEYFSETQRNKGNFPGRFSGRQFSNSRSEMNVSTLELGDSALYLCASSLAGGTNTGELFFGEGSRLTVL.

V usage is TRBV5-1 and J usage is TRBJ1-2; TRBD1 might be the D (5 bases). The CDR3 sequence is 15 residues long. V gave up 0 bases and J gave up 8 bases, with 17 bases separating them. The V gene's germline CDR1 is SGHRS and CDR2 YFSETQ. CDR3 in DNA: TGCGCCAGCAGCTTGGGGGTCGGGGCATCAGGCGGCTACACCTTC. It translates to CASSLGVGASGGYTF.

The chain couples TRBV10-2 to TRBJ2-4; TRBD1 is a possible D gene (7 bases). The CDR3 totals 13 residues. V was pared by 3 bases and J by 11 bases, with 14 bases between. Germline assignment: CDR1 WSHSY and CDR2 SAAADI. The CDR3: CASSDPGGRVQYF. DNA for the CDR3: TGCGCCAGCAGTGATCCAGGGGGGAGAGTTCAGTACTTC.

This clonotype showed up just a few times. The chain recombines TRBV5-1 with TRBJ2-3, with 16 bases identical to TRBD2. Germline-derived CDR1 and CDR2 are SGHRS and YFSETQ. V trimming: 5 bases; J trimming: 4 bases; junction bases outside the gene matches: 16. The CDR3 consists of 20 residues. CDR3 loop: CASSSLPGLAGGTVADTQYF. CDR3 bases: TGCGCCAGCAGTTCCCTTCCGGGACTAGCGGGGGGGACCGTGGCAGATACGCAGTATTTT.

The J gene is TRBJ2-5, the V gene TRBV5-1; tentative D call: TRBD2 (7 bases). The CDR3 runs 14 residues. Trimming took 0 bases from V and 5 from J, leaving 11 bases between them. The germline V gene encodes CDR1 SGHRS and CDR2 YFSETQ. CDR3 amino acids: CASSLAAGAETQYF. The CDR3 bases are TGCGCCAGCAGCTTGGCCGCGGGGGCCGAGACCCAGTACTTC.

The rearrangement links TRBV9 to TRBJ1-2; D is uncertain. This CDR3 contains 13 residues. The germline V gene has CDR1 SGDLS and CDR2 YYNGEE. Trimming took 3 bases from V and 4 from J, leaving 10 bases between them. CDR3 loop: CASSARGFYGYTF. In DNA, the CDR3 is TGTGCCAGCAGCGCCCGGGGTTTCTATGGCTACACCTTC.

For the CDR3, the DNA is TGTGCCAGCAGCCCCCAGCAAGAAGAGACCCAGTACTTC. This codes for CASSPQQEETQYF. This chain uses TRBV7-7 with TRBJ2-5; D gene ambiguous. There are 13 residues in the CDR3. Trimming removed 5 bases from V and 3 bases from J, with 10 bases in between. Per germline, CDR1 SSHAT and CDR2 FNYEAQ (reference sequence).

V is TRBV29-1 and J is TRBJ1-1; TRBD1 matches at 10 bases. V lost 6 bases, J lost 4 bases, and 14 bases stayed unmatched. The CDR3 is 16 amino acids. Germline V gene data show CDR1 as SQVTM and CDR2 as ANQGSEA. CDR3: CSVRGARQGASTEAFF. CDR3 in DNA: TGCAGCGTCCGGGGGGCAAGACAGGGGGCGAGCACTGAAGCTTTCTTT.